Listed here are 21 T cell receptor beta chains from one sample, sequenced in a study of cytotoxic CD8 clonotypes in ibrutinib-treated CLL. TCRdb's table, derived via immunoSEQ multiplex PCR, lists solely in-frame clones and lacks some. The data contain 70,000 to 85,000 clones, approximately 80% of them singletons. This specimen was PBMCs, taken at disease progression, from a patient treated with ibrutinib. All receptors come from a human donor with chronic lymphocytic leukemia.

The genes are TRBV18 and TRBJ1-1; D is perhaps TRBD1 (6 bases). CDR3 length: 15 residues. Trimming took off 5 bases at V and 3 bases at J, with 16 bases between the two ends. The germline V gene encodes CDR1 KGHSH and CDR2 LQKENI. The CDR3 coding sequence is TGTGCCAGCTCAGACAGCAGGGGCCTATACACTGAAGCTTTCTTT. Its translation is CASSDSRGLYTEAFF.

The gene calls are TRBV19 and TRBJ2-2; the D is unclear. Trimming stripped 2 bases from V and 6 bases from J, with 7 bases between. CDR3 size: 13 residues. The V gene's germline CDR1 is LNHDA and CDR2 SQIVND (reference sequence). The CDR3 DNA reads TGTGCCAGTAGTATAATCCCCCCCGGGGAGCTGTTTTTT. It translates to CASSIIPPGELFF.

The chain recombines TRBV11-3 with TRBJ2-2; TRBD2 matches at 8 bases. From germline, CDR1 is SGHNT and CDR2 YENEEA. The V gene end was trimmed by 5 bases and the J gene end by 5 bases; junction bases not matched to a gene: 7. The CDR3 is made up of 15 amino acids. In DNA form, the CDR3 reads TGTGCCAGCAGCCCGAGCGGGAGCCTAACCGGGGAGCTGTTTTTT. Residues: CASSPSGSLTGELFF.

The chain joins TRBV7-2 to TRBJ1-2; D remains unclear. CDR3 length equals 13 residues. The V end lost 1 base, the J end lost 0 bases, and 3 bases lay between the germline ends. CDR1 and CDR2 from the germline V gene are SGHTA and FQGNSA. CDR3 DNA sequence: TGTGCCAGCAGCTTAGTGGCTAACTATGGCTACACCTTC. Amino acid sequence: CASSLVANYGYTF.

With respect to this clone: The identical CDR3 is also encoded by other nucleotide sequences in the sample. The genes are TRBV19 and TRBJ1-2, with D unresolved. The CDR3 totals 13 residues. The V gene's germline CDR1 is LNHDA and CDR2 SQIVND (reference sequence). Trimming took off 6 bases at V and 4 bases at J, with 12 bases between the two ends. CDR3 sequence reads: CASRSGQIYGYTF. In nucleotides, the CDR3 is TGTGCCAGTAGGTCCGGGCAGATCTATGGCTACACCTTC.

The chain is built from TRBV27 and TRBJ2-7; TRBD1 agrees at 10 bases. CDR3 length: 15 residues. Germline V gives CDR1 MNHEY, CDR2 SMNVEV (reference sequence). Trimming took 7 bases from V and 4 from J; bases not matched to a gene: 10. This chain's CDR3 is CASKVPGTGVYEQYF. For the CDR3, the DNA is TGTGCCAGCAAGGTCCCCGGGACAGGGGTTTACGAGCAGTACTTC.

This clone has at least ten counts. This chain joins TRBV7-9 and TRBJ1-2; tentative D call: TRBD1 (5 bases). Looked up from germline, CDR1 is SEHNR and CDR2 is FQNEAQ (reference sequence). Trimming left V 5 bases short and J 5 bases short, with 18 bases between. This CDR3 is built from 15 residues. CDR3: CASSPFVGEAYGYTF. The CDR3 nucleotides are TGTGCCAGCAGCCCCTTCGTAGGGGAGGCTTATGGCTACACCTTC.

The chain links TRBV5-1 to TRBJ2-1; 11 bases line up with TRBD1. The CDR3 contains 14 residues. With V trimmed by 3 bases and J by 6 bases, 2 bases remained unmatched. CDR1 and CDR2 (germline): SGHRS, YFSETQ. CDR3 coding DNA: TGCGCCAGCAGCTGGGGGACAGGGGGCAATGAGCAGTTCTTC. Translating gives CASSWGTGGNEQFF. The whole variable domain, remainder taken from reference TRBV5-1 and TRBJ2-1, is KAGVTQTPRYLIKTRGQQVTLSCSPISGHRSVSWYQQTPGQGLQFLFEYFSETQRNKGNFPGRFSGRQFSNSRSEMNVSTLELGDSALYLCASSWGTGGNEQFFGPGTRLTVL.

V usage is TRBV10-2 and J usage is TRBJ1-3; D uncertain. This CDR3 has 15 amino acids. The germline CDR1 and CDR2 sequences are WSHSY and SAAADI. Trimming left V 6 bases short and J 3 bases short, with 15 bases between. The CDR3 here is CASSDQPGYGNTIYF. In nucleotides, the CDR3 is TGCGCCAGCAGCGACCAACCGGGTTATGGAAACACCATATATTTT.

This clone was recorded once. The rearrangement links TRBV7-9 to TRBJ2-6; 7 bases agree with TRBD1. Germline-derived CDR1 and CDR2 are SEHNR and FQNEAQ (reference sequence). Trimming removed 5 bases from V and 2 bases from J; junction bases left unmatched: 15. This CDR3 is built from 19 residues. CDR3 DNA: TGTGCCAGCAGCGAGCACAGGGGCGGCGGGCAGACTGGGGCCAACGTCCTGACTTTC. Amino acid sequence: CASSEHRGGGQTGANVLTF.

The chain is built from TRBV9 and TRBJ1-2; 7 positions agree with TRBD1. From germline, CDR1 is SGDLS and CDR2 YYNGEE. With V trimmed by 3 bases and J by 3 bases, 8 bases remained unmatched. The CDR3 runs 15 residues. Here the CDR3 DNA reads TGTGCCAGCAGCGCCAAGGGGGCGCGAGACTATGGCTACACCTTC. Protein sequence: CASSAKGARDYGYTF.

The rearrangement joins TRBV11-2 to TRBJ1-4, with TRBD1 as a possible D gene (5 bases). V was clipped by 2 bases and J by 8 bases, with 12 bases between them. The CDR3 length is 14 residues. Per the germline V gene, CDR1 is SGHAT and CDR2 is FQNNGV. The CDR3 sequence is CASSLQGQEEKLFF. CDR3 in DNA: TGTGCCAGCAGCTTACAGGGTCAAGAGGAAAAACTGTTTTTT.

The table lists this clone with many counts. This chain connects TRBV25-1 to TRBJ2-2; D possibly matches TRBD1 or TRBD2 (6 bases each). The germline V gene has CDR1 MGHDK and CDR2 SYGVNS. The CDR3 sequence is 17 residues long. The ends were cut back, 5 bases at V and 6 bases at J, with 22 bases in the middle. CDR3 DNA sequence: TGTGCCAGCAGTTCTCCCGGGGGACAAGGGGATCCCGGGGAGCTGTTTTTT. The encoded protein is CASSSPGGQGDPGELFF.

V gene TRBV10-1 combines with J gene TRBJ1-6, with D perhaps matching TRBD1 (5 bases). Germline-derived CDR1 and CDR2 are WNHNN and SYGVQD (reference sequence). This CDR3 has 14 residues. Trimming removed 6 bases from V and 6 bases from J, with 12 bases in between. The DNA of the CDR3 is TGCGCCAGCAGCCGGGACGCTTTTAATTCACCCCTCCACTTT. Translating gives CASSRDAFNSPLHF.

V usage is TRBV5-1 and J usage is TRBJ2-7; TRBD1 aligns across 11 bases. Losses at the gene ends were 1 base for V and 9 bases for J; bases not matched to a gene: 6. CDR1 is SGHRS and CDR2 is YFSETQ in the germline V gene. This CDR3 spans 14 amino acids. The CDR3, as DNA: TGCGCCAGCAGCTTGATGGACAGGGGGCGCGGGCAGTACTTC. As protein: CASSLMDRGRGQYF.

The chain links TRBV11-3 to TRBJ2-1; weak D call: TRBD2 (7 bases). This CDR3 contains 16 residues. CDR1 is SGHNT and CDR2 is YENEEA in the germline V gene. V was clipped by 2 bases and J by 3 bases, with 14 bases between them. CDR3: CASSLNSGGFYNEQFF. In nucleotides, the CDR3 is TGTGCCAGCAGCTTAAATTCGGGGGGCTTCTACAATGAGCAGTTCTTC.

The rearrangement joins TRBV11-2 to TRBJ2-3, with 9 bases identical to TRBD1. This CDR3 spans 16 amino acids. Per the germline V gene, CDR1 is SGHAT and CDR2 is FQNNGV. Trimming took 4 bases from V and 1 from J; bases not matched to a gene: 6. The CDR3: CASSSTGTGRTDTQYF. The CDR3 DNA reads as TGTGCCAGCAGCTCTACCGGGACAGGGCGCACAGATACGCAGTATTTT.

V and J are TRBV7-9 and TRBJ1-3; perhaps TRBD1 as D (5 bases). Germline V CDR1 and CDR2: SEHNR, FQNEAQ (reference sequence). V was clipped by 8 bases and J by 2 bases, with 16 bases between them. The CDR3 contains 15 residues. CDR3 DNA sequence: TGTGCCAGCGCCTTGGGGGGGTTGACTGGAAACACCATATATTTT. It codes for CASALGGLTGNTIYF.

This chain joins TRBV19 and TRBJ1-2, with TRBD1 matching 9 bases. The V gene end was trimmed by 5 bases and the J gene end by 6 bases; junction bases not matched to a gene: 10. Germline V CDR1 and CDR2: LNHDA, SQIVND (reference sequence). This CDR3 spans 15 amino acids. Written as DNA, the CDR3 is TGTGCCAGTAGTCCGCAAACAGGGGGCAGGGATGGCTACACCTTC. Translation gives CASSPQTGGRDGYTF. The whole variable domain, remainder taken from reference TRBV19 and TRBJ1-2, is DGGITQSPKYLFRKEGQNVTLSCEQNLNHDAMYWYRQDPGQGLRLIYYSQIVNDFQKGDIAEGYSVSREKKESFPLTVTSAQKNPTAFYLCASSPQTGGRDGYTFGSGTRLTVV.

This chain connects TRBV30 to TRBJ2-1; 12 bases agree with TRBD2. The V gene end was trimmed by 3 bases and the J gene end by 2 bases; junction bases not matched to a gene: 2. Germline CDR1 GTSNPN, CDR2 SVGIG (reference sequence). CDR3 length: 15 residues. CDR3 DNA: TGTGCCTGGAGCTGGACTAGCGGGGCCTACAATGAGCAGTTCTTC. It encodes CAWSWTSGAYNEQFF.

The V gene is TRBV6-1, the J gene TRBJ2-5, with D perhaps TRBD2 (5 bases). From germline, CDR1 is MNHNS and CDR2 SASEGT. This CDR3 comprises 17 residues. Trimming shortened V by 2 bases and J by 2 bases, and 18 bases separated the two germline ends. In nucleotides, the CDR3 is TGTGCCAGCAGTGAAAAAGTCGGTCTTCGGGGTCAAGAGACCCAGTACTTC. Residues: CASSEKVGLRGQETQYF.